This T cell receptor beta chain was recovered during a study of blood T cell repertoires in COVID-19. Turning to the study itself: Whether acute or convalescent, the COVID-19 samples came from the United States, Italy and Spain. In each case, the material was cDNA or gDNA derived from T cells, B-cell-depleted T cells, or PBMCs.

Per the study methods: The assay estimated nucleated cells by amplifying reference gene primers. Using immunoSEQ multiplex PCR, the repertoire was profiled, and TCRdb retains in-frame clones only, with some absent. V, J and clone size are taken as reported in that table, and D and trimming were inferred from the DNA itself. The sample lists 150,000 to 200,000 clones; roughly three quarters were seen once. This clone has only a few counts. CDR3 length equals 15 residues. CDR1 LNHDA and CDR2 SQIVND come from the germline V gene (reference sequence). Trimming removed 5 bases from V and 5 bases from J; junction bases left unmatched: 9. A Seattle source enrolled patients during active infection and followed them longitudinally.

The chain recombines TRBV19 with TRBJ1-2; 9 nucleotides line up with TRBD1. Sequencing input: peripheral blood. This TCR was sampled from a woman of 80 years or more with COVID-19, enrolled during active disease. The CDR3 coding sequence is TGTGCCAGTAGTCATGACTCGGACAGGGGTTATGGCTACACCTTC. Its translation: CASSHDSDRGYGYTF.